This is a list of T cell receptor beta chains from one sample in a study of early T cells in non-severe SARS-CoV-2 infection. TCRdb re-called the 5' RACE reads through MiXCR, storing one row per CDR3 protein. The sample lists approximately 76,000 distinct CDR3 sequences; roughly an eighth were seen once. Sequenced input: whole blood. The source of these receptors is an adult who was a healthcare worker with PCR-confirmed SARS-CoV-2 infection or an uninfected control (not recorded which). Each CDR3 is given with its conserved first and last residue. D genes are given only for firm matches. Not every row has a clone size; where given, it reads once, few, many or a size class.

D gene	clone size	V gene	J gene	CDR3 protein	CDR3 DNA
NA	NA	TRBV9	TRBJ1-1	CASSVSVNTEAFF	TGTGCCAGCAGCGTTTCGGTGAACACTGAAGCTTTCTTT
NA	few	TRBV28	TRBJ2-7	CASSLEGMPYEQYF	TGTGCCAGCAGTTTGGAGGGGATGCCCTACGAGCAGTACTTC
NA	few	TRBV3-1	TRBJ2-3	CASSQDTPGRKTDTQYF	TGTGCCAGCAGCCAAGATACCCCTGGCAGGAAGACAGATACGCAGTATTTT
NA	NA	TRBV29-1	TRBJ1-1	CSVEEGGTEAFF	TGCAGCGTTGAGGAGGGGGGCACTGAAGCTTTCTTT
TRBD1	NA	TRBV5-1	TRBJ1-2	CASSLTMGQGAQGYGYTF	TGCGCCAGCAGCTTGACGATGGGACAGGGGGCGCAAGGCTATGGCTACACCTTC
TRBD1	NA	TRBV20-1	TRBJ1-1	CSAGQGARYTEAFF	TGCAGTGCTGGACAGGGGGCGAGGTACACTGAAGCTTTCTTT
TRBD1	many	TRBV7-9	TRBJ2-7	CASSGPPGTALYEQYF	TGTGCCAGCAGTGGACCACCGGGGACAGCCCTCTACGAGCAGTACTTC
TRBD1	NA	TRBV7-2	TRBJ1-4	CASSPRQGAAEKLFF	TGTGCCAGCAGCCCCAGACAGGGGGCGGCTGAAAAACTGTTTTTT
NA	few	TRBV3-1	TRBJ2-5	CASSQVLGGGLEAQYF	TGTGCCAGCAGCCAAGTACTGGGCGGAGGGCTAGAGGCCCAGTACTTC
TRBD1	NA	TRBV10-1	TRBJ2-5	CASSKGGSARETQYF	TGCGCCAGCAGCAAAGGGGGCTCGGCCAGGGAGACCCAGTACTTC
TRBD1	many	TRBV11-3	TRBJ1-2	CASSPEGRQGDYGYTF	TGTGCCAGCAGCCCCGAAGGGCGACAGGGGGACTATGGCTACACCTTC
TRBD1	many	TRBV12-3/TRBV12-4	TRBJ2-2	CASRLTGGTGELFF	TGTGCCAGCAGGCTGACAGGGGGCACCGGGGAGCTGTTTTTT
NA	many	TRBV5-4	TRBJ1-3	CASRPGGADTIYF	TGTGCCAGCAGGCCCGGGGGGGCGGACACCATATATTTT
NA	NA	TRBV9	TRBJ2-1	CASSVGPLVYLNEQFF	TGTGCCAGCAGCGTAGGGCCATTGGTCTACCTCAATGAGCAGTTCTTC
NA	many	TRBV28	TRBJ1-2	CASSLQGPGGYTF	TGTGCCAGCAGTCTACAGGGTCCGGGGGGCTACACCTTC
NA	many	TRBV3-1	TRBJ2-7	CASSQGPWDEQYF	TGTGCCAGCAGCCAGGGGCCCTGGGACGAGCAGTACTTC
TRBD1	few	TRBV24-1	TRBJ1-5	CATSEHRGRGSNQPQHF	TGTGCCACCAGTGAGCACAGGGGGCGCGGGAGCAATCAGCCCCAGCATTTT
TRBD2	few	TRBV7-2	TRBJ2-3	CASSFGGSGGTDTQYF	TGTGCCAGCAGCTTTGGCGGGAGTGGGGGCACAGATACGCAGTATTTT
NA	many	TRBV20-1	TRBJ2-7	CSARDQGTNEQYF	TGCAGTGCTAGAGACCAGGGTACCAACGAGCAGTACTTC
TRBD1	few	TRBV10-3	TRBJ2-7	CAIRTGGYEQYF	TGTGCCATCAGGACAGGGGGCTACGAGCAGTACTTC
NA	many	TRBV14	TRBJ1-2	CASSQSSGGYTF	TGTGCCAGCAGCCAGAGCAGCGGTGGCTACACCTTC
NA	NA	TRBV28	TRBJ2-1	CATGSGPIDEQFF	TGTGCCACCGGTAGCGGCCCAATAGATGAGCAGTTCTTC
NA	many	TRBV5-1	TRBJ2-2	CASSWVGGANTGELFF	TGCGCCAGCAGTTGGGTCGGCGGGGCGAACACCGGGGAGCTGTTTTTT
NA	NA	TRBV6-6	TRBJ1-6	CASSSGTNSPLHF	TGTGCCAGCAGTTCGGGGACGAATTCACCCCTCCACTTT
NA	NA	TRBV6-5	TRBJ1-6	CASSYGAGSGNSPLHF	TGTGCCAGCAGTTATGGGGCGGGGTCTGGCAATTCACCCCTCCACTTT
NA	few	TRBV9	TRBJ1-2	CASSILVNYGYTF	TGTGCCAGCAGCATCCTAGTTAACTATGGCTACACCTTC
TRBD2	many	TRBV24-1	TRBJ2-1	CATSDPAGGNYNEQFF	TGTGCCACCAGTGACCCAGCGGGAGGAAACTACAATGAGCAGTTCTTC
TRBD2	few	TRBV5-1	TRBJ2-3	CASSLGGSSLITDTQYF	TGCGCCAGCAGCTTGGGCGGGAGCTCCCTCATCACAGATACGCAGTATTTT
TRBD1	few	TRBV30	TRBJ1-2	CAWKGTGLNYGYTF	TGTGCCTGGAAAGGGACAGGGTTAAACTATGGCTACACCTTC
NA	NA	TRBV24-1	TRBJ2-7	CATSDGISYEQYF	TGTGCCACCAGTGACGGGATCTCCTACGAGCAGTACTTC
NA	NA	TRBV7-9	TRBJ2-4	CASSQDRTKNIQYF	TGTGCCAGCAGCCAAGATAGAACCAAAAACATTCAGTACTTC
TRBD2	many	TRBV19	TRBJ2-1	CASSIQGTSDSFVTYNEQFF	TGTGCCAGTAGTATCCAGGGGACTAGCGACTCCTTTGTCACCTACAATGAGCAGTTCTTC
TRBD2	many	TRBV28	TRBJ2-2	CASNSGGQGNTGELFF	TGTGCCAGCAATAGCGGGGGGCAAGGGAACACCGGGGAGCTGTTTTTT
NA	few	TRBV20-1	TRBJ2-7	CSAKLLSYEQYF	TGCAGTGCTAAGCTACTGAGCTACGAGCAGTACTTC
NA	NA	TRBV10-3	TRBJ2-1	CAISEYNEQFF	TGTGCCATCAGTGAGTACAATGAGCAGTTCTTC
TRBD2	NA	TRBV2	TRBJ2-5	CASPPPPSSGRAVQQETQYF	TGTGCCAGCCCCCCGCCTCCCTCTAGCGGGAGGGCAGTACAGCAAGAGACCCAGTACTTC
TRBD2	few	TRBV28	TRBJ2-7	CASSLPGLVYEQYF	TGTGCCAGCAGTCTCCCGGGACTAGTGTACGAGCAGTACTTC
TRBD1	many	TRBV5-4	TRBJ2-7	CASTDRGSVYEQYF	TGTGCCAGCACGGACAGGGGTTCGGTCTACGAGCAGTACTTC
NA	many	TRBV5-1	TRBJ2-3	CASSPGGRTDTQYF	TGCGCCAGCAGCCCAGGGGGGAGGACAGATACGCAGTATTTT
NA	NA	TRBV9	TRBJ1-6	CASSVKQGNSPLHF	TGTGCCAGCAGCGTTAAACAGGGAAATTCACCCCTCCACTTT
TRBD2	many	TRBV6-4	TRBJ2-2	CASTPTSGANTGELFF	TGTGCCAGCACCCCGACTAGCGGGGCGAACACCGGGGAGCTGTTTTTT
NA	few	TRBV4-1	TRBJ2-3	CASSQESRDDTQYF	TGCGCCAGCAGCCAAGAGTCACGCGACGATACGCAGTATTTT
NA	NA	TRBV7-9	TRBJ2-5	CASRADPGRETQYF	TGTGCCAGCAGGGCAGATCCGGGGCGAGAGACCCAGTACTTC
TRBD2	NA	TRBV11-3	TRBJ2-1	CASSLASSGYNEQFF	TGTGCCAGCAGCTTAGCTTCTAGCGGATACAATGAGCAGTTCTTC
NA	many	TRBV7-9	TRBJ2-7	CASSTNRRTALGNEQYF	TGTGCCAGCAGCACCAACCGAAGGACGGCCCTAGGGAACGAGCAGTACTTC
NA	many	TRBV11-2	TRBJ2-1	CASRPKPEDREGNEQFF	TGTGCCAGCAGGCCAAAACCGGAGGACAGGGAGGGGAATGAGCAGTTCTTC
NA	few	TRBV7-6	TRBJ2-7	CASSLDSSYEQYF	TGTGCCAGCAGCTTAGACAGCTCCTACGAGCAGTACTTC
NA	many	TRBV18	TRBJ1-1	CASSPERTAEAFF	TGTGCCAGCTCACCGGAAAGGACGGCTGAAGCTTTCTTT
NA	NA	TRBV14	TRBJ2-3	CASSPAGASTDTQYF	TGTGCCAGCAGCCCAGCTGGGGCAAGTACAGATACGCAGTATTTT
NA	many	TRBV7-9	TRBJ1-2	CASSLEGYGYTF	TGTGCCAGCAGCTTAGAAGGGTACGGCTACACCTTC